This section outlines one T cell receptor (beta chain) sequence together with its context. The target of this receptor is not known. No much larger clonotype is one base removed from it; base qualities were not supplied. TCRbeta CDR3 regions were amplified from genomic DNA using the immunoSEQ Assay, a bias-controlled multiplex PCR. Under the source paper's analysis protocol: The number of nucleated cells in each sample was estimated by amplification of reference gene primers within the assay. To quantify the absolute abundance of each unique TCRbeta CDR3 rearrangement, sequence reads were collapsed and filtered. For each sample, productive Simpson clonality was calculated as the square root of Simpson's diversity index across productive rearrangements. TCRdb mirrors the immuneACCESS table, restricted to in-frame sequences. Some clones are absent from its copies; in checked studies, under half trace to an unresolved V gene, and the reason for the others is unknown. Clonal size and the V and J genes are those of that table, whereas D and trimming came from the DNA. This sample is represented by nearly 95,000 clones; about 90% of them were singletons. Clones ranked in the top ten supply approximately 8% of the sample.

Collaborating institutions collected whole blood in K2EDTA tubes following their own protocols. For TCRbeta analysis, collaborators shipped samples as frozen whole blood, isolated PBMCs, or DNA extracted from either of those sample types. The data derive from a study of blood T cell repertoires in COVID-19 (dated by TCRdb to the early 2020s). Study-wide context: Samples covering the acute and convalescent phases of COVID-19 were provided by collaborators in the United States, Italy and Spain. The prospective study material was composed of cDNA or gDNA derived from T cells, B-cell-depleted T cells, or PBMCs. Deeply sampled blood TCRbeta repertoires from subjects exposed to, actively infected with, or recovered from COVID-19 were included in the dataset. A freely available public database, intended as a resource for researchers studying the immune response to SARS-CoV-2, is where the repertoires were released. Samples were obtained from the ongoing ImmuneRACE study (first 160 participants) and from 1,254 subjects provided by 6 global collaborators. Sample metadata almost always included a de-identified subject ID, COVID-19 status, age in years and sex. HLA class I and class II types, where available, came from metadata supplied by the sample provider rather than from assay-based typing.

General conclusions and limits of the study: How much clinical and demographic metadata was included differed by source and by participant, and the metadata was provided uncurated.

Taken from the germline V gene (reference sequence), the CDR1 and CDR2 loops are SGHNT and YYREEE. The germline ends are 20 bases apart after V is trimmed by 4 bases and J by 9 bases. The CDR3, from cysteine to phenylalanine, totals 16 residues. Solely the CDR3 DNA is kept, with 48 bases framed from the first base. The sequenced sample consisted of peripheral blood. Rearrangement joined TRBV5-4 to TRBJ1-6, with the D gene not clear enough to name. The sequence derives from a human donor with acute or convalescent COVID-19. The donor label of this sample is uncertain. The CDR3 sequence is CASSQGVPGLGSPLHF. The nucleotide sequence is TGTGCCAGCAGCCAAGGAGTCCCCGGTTTGGGTTCACCCCTCCACTTT.